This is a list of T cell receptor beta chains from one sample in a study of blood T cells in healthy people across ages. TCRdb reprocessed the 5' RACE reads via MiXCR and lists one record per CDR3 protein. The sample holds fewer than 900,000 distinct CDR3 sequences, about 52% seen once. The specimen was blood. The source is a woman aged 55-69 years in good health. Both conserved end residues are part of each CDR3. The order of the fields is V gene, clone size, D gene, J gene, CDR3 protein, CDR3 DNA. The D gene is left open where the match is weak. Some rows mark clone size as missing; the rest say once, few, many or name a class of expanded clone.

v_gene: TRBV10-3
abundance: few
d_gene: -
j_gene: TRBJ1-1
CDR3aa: CAISSGTGEAFF
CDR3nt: TGTGCCATCAGCTCCGGGACGGGAGAAGCTTTCTTT

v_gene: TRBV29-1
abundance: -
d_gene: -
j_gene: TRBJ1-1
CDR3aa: CSADRGRDTEAFF
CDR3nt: TGCAGCGCCGATCGGGGGAGGGACACTGAAGCTTTCTTT

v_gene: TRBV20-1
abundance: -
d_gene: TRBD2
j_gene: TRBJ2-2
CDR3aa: CSARKPGLAGGRELFF
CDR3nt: TGCAGTGCTAGGAAACCGGGACTAGCGGGAGGCCGGGAGCTGTTTTTT

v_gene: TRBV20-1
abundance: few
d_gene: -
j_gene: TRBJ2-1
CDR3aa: CSARDPTGYNEQFF
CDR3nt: TGCAGTGCTAGAGATCCCACAGGGTACAATGAGCAGTTCTTC

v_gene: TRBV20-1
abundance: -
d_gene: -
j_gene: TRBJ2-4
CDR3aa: CSVKTDIQYF
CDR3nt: TGCAGTGTCAAGACGGACATTCAGTACTTC

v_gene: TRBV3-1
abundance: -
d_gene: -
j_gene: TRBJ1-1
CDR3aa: CASSPLWVNTEAFF
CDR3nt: TGTGCCAGCAGCCCCCTTTGGGTGAACACTGAAGCTTTCTTT

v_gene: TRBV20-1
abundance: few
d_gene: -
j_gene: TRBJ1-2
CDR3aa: CSAARGQSGYTF
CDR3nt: TGCAGTGCCGCTCGGGGACAATCGGGCTACACCTTC

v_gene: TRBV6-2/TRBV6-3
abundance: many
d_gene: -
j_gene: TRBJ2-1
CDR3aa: CASNAGRGWNEQFF
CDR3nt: TGTGCCAGCAACGCGGGTAGAGGTTGGAATGAGCAGTTCTTC

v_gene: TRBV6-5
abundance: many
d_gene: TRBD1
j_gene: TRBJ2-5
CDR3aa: CASSDGTEETQYF
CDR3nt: TGTGCCAGCAGTGACGGGACAGAAGAGACCCAGTACTTC

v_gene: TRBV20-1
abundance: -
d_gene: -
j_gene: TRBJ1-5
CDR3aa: CSARVVGRNQPQHF
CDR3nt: TGCAGTGCTAGAGTGGTAGGACGCAATCAGCCCCAGCATTTT

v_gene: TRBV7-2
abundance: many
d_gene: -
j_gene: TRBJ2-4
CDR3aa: CASSLERRNIQYF
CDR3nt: TGTGCCAGCAGCTTAGAACGGCGAAACATTCAGTACTTC

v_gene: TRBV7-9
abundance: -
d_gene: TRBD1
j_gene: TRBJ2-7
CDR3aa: CASSSQGLDEQYF
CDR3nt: TGTGCCAGCAGCTCACAGGGGCTGGACGAGCAGTACTTC

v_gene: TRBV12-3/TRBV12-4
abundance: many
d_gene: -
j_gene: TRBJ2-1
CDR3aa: CASSWGREQFF
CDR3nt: TGTGCCAGCAGTTGGGGGAGGGAGCAGTTCTTC

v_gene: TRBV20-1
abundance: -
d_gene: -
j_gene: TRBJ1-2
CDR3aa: CSAREIAGYGYTF
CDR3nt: TGCAGTGCTAGAGAGATCGCCGGGTATGGCTACACCTTC

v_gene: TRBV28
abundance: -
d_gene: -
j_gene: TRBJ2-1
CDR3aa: CASTNLNRPSSYNEQFF
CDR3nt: TGTGCCAGCACCAATTTGAATCGACCCAGCTCCTACAATGAGCAGTTCTTC

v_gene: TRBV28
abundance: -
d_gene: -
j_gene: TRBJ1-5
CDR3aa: CASSLTQDQPQHF
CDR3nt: TGTGCCAGCAGTTTAACACAAGATCAGCCCCAGCATTTT

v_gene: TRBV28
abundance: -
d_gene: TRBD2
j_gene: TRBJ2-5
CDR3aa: CASSLSKREVPQETQYF
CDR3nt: TGTGCCAGCAGTTTGTCAAAGCGGGAGGTCCCACAAGAGACCCAGTACTTC

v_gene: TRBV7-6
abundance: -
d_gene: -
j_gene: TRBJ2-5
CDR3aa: CASSSDQETQYF
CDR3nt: TGTGCCAGCAGCTCCGACCAAGAGACCCAGTACTTC

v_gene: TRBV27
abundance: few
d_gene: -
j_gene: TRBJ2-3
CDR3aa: CASSLIPSGADTQYF
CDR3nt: TGTGCCAGCAGTCTTATCCCCTCGGGGGCAGATACGCAGTATTTT

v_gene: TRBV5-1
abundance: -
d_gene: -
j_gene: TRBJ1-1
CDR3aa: CASSPWLMNTEAFF
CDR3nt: TGCGCCAGCAGTCCTTGGCTCATGAACACTGAAGCTTTCTTT

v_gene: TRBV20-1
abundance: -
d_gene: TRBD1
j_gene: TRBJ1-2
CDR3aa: CSASSPGQGTYGYTF
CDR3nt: TGCAGTGCTAGTAGCCCGGGACAGGGGACCTATGGCTACACCTTC

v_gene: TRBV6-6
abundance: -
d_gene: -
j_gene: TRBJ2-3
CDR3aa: CASSWPRVSNTDTQYF
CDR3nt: TGTGCCAGCAGTTGGCCAAGGGTCTCTAACACAGATACGCAGTATTTT

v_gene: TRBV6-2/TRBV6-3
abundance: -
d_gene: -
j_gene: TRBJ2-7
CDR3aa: CASSPGALARQYF
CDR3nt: TGTGCCAGCAGTCCCGGGGCGCTAGCCCGGCAGTACTTC

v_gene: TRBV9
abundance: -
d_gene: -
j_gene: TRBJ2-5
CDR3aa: CASSVGRVLGLETQYF
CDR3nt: TGTGCCAGCAGCGTAGGTCGCGTGCTAGGGTTGGAGACCCAGTACTTC

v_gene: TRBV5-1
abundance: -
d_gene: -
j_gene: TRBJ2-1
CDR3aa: CASSLVAEYNEQFF
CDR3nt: TGCGCCAGCAGCTTGGTGGCAGAATACAATGAGCAGTTCTTC

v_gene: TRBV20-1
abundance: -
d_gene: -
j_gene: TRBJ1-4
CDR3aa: CSAKLDGNEKLFF
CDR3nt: TGCAGTGCTAAATTAGACGGGAATGAAAAACTGTTTTTT

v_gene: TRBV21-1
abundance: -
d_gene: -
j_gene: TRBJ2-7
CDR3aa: CANSKDGGISYEQYF
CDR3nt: TGTGCCAACAGCAAAGATGGGGGGATCTCCTACGAGCAGTACTTC

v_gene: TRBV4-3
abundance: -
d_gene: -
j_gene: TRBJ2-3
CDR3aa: CASSQGERYNTDTQYF
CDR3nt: TGCGCCAGCAGCCAAGGGGAGCGGTATAACACAGATACGCAGTATTTT

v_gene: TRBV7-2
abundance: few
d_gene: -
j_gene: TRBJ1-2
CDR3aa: CASSPGGAAAYGYTF
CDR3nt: TGTGCCAGCAGCCCAGGTGGTGCGGCAGCCTATGGCTACACCTTC

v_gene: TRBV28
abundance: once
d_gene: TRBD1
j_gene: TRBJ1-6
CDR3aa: CASRGGTANNSPLHF
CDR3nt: TGTGCCAGCAGGGGAGGGACAGCCAATAATTCACCCCTCCACTTT

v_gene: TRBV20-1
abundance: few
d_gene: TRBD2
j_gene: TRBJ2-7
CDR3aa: CSGLAETSYEQYF
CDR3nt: TGCAGCGGACTAGCGGAAACCTCCTACGAGCAGTACTTC

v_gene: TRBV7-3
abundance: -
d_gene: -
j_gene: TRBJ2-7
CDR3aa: CASSLTGQRASGHRDEQYF
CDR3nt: TGTGCCAGCAGCTTAACTGGACAGAGGGCTAGCGGACACCGGGATGAGCAGTACTTC

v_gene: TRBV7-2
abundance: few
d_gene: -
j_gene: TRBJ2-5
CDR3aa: CASSRAQETQYF
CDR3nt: TGTGCCAGCTCACGAGCCCAAGAGACCCAGTACTTC

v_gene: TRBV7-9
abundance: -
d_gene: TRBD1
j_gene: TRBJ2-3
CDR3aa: CASSPGQADTDTQYF
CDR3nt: TGTGCCAGCAGCCCCGGACAGGCTGACACAGATACGCAGTATTTT

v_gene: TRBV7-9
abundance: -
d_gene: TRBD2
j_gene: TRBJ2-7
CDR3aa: CASSLVLAGHYEQYF
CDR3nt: TGTGCCAGCAGCTTAGTGCTAGCGGGACACTACGAGCAGTACTTC

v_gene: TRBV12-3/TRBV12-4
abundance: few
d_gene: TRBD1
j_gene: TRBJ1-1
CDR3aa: CASSYGQVLGGEAFF
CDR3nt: TGTGCCAGCAGTTACGGACAGGTACTTGGAGGAGAAGCTTTCTTT

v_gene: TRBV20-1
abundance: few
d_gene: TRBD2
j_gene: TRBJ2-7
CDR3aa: CSASPSGGYEQYF
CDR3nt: TGCAGTGCTAGTCCTAGCGGGGGGTACGAGCAGTACTTC

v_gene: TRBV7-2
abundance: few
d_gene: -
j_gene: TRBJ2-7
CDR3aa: CASSLGGNYEQYF
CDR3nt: TGTGCCAGCAGCTTAGGGGGGAACTACGAGCAGTACTTC

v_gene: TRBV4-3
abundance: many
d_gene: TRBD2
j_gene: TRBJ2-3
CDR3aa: CASSQGLAASTDTQYF
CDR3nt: TGCGCCAGCAGCCAAGGGCTAGCGGCTAGCACAGATACGCAGTATTTT

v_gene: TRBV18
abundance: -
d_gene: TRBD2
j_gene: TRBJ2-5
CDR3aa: CASSQGTSGSFYNEQYF
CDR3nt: TGTGCCAGCTCCCAAGGGACTAGCGGGAGCTTCTACAATGAGCAGTACTTC

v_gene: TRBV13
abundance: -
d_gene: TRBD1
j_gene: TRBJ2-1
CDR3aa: CASSLTGTGKNEQFF
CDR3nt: TGTGCCAGCAGTCTTACGGGGACAGGGAAAAATGAGCAGTTCTTC

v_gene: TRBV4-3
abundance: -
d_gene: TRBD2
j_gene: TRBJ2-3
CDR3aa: CASSPRWSRGRVDTQYF
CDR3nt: TGCGCCAGCAGCCCCCGTTGGAGTCGCGGGAGGGTTGATACGCAGTATTTT

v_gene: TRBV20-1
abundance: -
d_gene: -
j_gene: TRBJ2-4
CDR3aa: CSAQMPGIAKNIQYF
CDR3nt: TGCAGTGCCCAAATGCCAGGGATAGCCAAAAACATTCAGTACTTC

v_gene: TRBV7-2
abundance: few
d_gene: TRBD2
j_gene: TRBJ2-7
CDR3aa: CAGTRTPRETSGKTEQYF
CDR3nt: TGTGCCGGCACCCGGACCCCCAGAGAGACTAGCGGGAAAACCGAGCAGTACTTC

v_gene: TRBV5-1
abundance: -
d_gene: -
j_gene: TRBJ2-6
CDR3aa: CASSSLEGDGANVLTF
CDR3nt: TGCGCCAGCAGCTCCTTGGAGGGGGATGGGGCCAACGTCCTGACTTTC

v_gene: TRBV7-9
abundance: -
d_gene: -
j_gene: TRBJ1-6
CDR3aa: CASSLSRSSYNSPLHF
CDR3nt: TGTGCCAGCAGCTTGAGCCGAAGCTCCTATAATTCACCCCTCCACTTT

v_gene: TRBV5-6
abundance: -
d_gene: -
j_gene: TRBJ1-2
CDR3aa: CASSLKENYGYTF
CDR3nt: TGTGCCAGCAGCTTGAAGGAAAACTATGGCTACACCTTC

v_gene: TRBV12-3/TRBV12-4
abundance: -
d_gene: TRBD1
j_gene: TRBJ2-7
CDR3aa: CASSLGRGQGGEQYF
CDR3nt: TGTGCCAGCAGTTTAGGCCGGGGACAGGGGGGCGAGCAGTACTTC

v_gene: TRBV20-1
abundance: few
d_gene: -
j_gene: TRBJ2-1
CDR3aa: CSARPGGRYNEQFF
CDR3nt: TGCAGTGCTAGACCAGGGGGGAGATACAATGAGCAGTTCTTC

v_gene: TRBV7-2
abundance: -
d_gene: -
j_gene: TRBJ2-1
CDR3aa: CASSLARGKYNEQFF
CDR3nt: TGTGCCAGCAGCCTAGCGAGAGGGAAATACAATGAGCAGTTCTTC

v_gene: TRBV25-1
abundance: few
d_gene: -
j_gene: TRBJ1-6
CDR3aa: CASRQVRGDSPLHF
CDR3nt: TGTGCCAGCAGACAGGTCCGTGGGGATTCACCCCTCCACTTT

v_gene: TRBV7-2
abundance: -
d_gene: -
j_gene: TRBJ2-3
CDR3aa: CASSLVGNSADTQYF
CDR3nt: TGTGCCAGCAGCTTAGTTGGGAATTCGGCAGATACGCAGTATTTT

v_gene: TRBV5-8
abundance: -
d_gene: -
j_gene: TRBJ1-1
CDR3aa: CASSWTIAYTEAFF
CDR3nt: TGTGCCAGCAGCTGGACAATAGCCTACACTGAAGCTTTCTTT

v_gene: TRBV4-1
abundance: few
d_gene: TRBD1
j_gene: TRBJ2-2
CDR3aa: CASSLPGGNTGELFF
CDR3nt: TGCGCCAGCAGCCTCCCAGGGGGGAACACCGGGGAGCTGTTTTTT

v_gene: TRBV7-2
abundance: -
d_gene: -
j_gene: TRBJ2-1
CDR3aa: CASSPRESSYNEQFF
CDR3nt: TGTGCCAGTAGCCCACGGGAGAGTTCCTACAATGAGCAGTTCTTC

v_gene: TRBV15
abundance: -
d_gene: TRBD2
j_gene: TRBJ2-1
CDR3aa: CATSTRLAGGDEQFF
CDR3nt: TGTGCCACCAGCACCAGACTAGCGGGAGGGGATGAGCAGTTCTTC

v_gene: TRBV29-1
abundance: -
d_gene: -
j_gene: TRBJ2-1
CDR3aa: CSVEDLFSGAYNGQFF
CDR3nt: TGCAGCGTTGAAGATCTTTTTAGCGGAGCGTACAATGGGCAGTTCTTC

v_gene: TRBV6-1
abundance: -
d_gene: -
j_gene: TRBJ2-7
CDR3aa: CASSEARTLPYEQYF
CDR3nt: TGTGCCAGCAGTGAAGCGCGGACACTACCCTACGAGCAGTACTTC

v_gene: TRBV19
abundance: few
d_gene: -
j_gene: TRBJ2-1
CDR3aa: CASSKTGYSSYNEQFF
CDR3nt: TGTGCCAGTAGCAAAACCGGGTACAGCTCCTACAATGAGCAGTTCTTC